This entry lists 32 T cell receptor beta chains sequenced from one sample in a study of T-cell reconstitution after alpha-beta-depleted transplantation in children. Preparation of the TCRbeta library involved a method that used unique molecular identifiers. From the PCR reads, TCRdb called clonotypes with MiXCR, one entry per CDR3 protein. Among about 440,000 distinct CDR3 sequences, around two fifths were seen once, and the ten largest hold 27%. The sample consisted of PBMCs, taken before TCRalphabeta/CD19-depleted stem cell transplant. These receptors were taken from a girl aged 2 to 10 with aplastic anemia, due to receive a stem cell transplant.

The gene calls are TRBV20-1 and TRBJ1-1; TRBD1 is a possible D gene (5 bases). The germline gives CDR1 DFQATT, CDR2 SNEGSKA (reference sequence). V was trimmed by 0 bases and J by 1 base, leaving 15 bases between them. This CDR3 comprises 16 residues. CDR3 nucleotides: TGCAGTGCTAGAGACGCAGGGTTGGGTAAGAACACTGAAGCTTTCTTT. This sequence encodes CSARDAGLGKNTEAFF.

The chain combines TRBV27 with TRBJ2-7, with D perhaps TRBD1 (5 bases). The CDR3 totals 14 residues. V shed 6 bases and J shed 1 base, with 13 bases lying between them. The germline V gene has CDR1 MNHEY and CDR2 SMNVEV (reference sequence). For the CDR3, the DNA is TGTGCCAGCAGGAGACAGTCACCTTCCTACGAGCAGTACTTC. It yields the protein CASRRQSPSYEQYF.

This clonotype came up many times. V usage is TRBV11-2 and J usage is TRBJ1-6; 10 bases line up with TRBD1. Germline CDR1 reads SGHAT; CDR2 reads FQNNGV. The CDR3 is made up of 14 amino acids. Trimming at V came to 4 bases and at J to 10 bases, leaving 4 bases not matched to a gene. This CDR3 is CASSSGQGKSPLHF. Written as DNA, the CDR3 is TGTGCCAGCAGCTCGGGACAGGGGAAATCACCCCTCCACTTT.

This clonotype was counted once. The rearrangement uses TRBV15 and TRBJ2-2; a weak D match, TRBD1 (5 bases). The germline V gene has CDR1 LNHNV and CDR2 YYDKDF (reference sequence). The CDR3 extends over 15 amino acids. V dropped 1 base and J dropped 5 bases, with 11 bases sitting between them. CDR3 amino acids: CATSRGTPGTGELFF. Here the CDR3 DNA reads TGTGCCACCAGCAGAGGGACCCCAGGGACCGGGGAGCTGTTTTTT.

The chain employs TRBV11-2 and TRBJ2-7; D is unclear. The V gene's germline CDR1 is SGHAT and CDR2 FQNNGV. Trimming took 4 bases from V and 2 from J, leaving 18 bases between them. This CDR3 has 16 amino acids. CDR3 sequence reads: CASSSLDRAGPYEQYF. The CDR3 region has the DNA TGTGCCAGCAGCTCCCTTGACCGTGCCGGCCCCTACGAGCAGTACTTC.

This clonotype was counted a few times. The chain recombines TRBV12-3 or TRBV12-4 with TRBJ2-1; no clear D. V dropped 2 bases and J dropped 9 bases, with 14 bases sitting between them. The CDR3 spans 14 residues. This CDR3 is CASSLIGHNAEQFF. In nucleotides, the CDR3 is TGTGCCAGCAGTTTAATTGGCCACAATGCTGAGCAGTTCTTC.

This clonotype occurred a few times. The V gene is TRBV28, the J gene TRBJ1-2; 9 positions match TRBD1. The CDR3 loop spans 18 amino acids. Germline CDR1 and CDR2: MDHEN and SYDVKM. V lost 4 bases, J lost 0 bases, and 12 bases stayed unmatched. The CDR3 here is CASSWYSGQGRTNYGYTF. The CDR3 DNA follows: TGTGCCAGCAGTTGGTATTCGGGACAGGGAAGAACTAACTATGGCTACACCTTC.

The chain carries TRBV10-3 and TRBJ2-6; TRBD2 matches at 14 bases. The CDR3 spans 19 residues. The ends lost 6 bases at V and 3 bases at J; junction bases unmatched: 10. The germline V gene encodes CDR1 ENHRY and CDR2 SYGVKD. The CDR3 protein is CAISERGLAGVSGANVLTF. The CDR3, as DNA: TGTGCCATCAGCGAACGGGGACTAGCGGGAGTTAGTGGGGCCAACGTCCTGACTTTC.

CDR3: CSAHIAGDTQYF. CDR3 DNA sequence: TGCAGTGCCCATATAGCGGGAGATACGCAGTATTTT. The rearrangement joins TRBV20-1 to TRBJ2-3; the match to TRBD2 covers 7 bases. This CDR3 has 12 residues. Germline V gene sequence: CDR1 DFQATT, CDR2 SNEGSKA (reference sequence). J gave up 5 bases and V 6 bases, and 5 bases lay outside the gene matches.

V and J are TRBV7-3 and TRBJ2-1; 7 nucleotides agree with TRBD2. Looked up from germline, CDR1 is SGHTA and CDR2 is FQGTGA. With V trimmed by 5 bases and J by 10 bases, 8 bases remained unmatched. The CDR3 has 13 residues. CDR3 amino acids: CASSPAAGREQFF. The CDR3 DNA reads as TGTGCCAGCAGCCCAGCAGCGGGGAGGGAGCAGTTCTTC. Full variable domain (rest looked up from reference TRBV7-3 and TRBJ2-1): GAGVSQTPSNKVTEKGKYVELRCDPISGHTALYWYRQSLGQGPEFLIYFQGTGAADDSGLPNDRFFAVRPEGSVSTLKIQRTERGDSAVYLCASSPAAGREQFFGPGTRLTVL.

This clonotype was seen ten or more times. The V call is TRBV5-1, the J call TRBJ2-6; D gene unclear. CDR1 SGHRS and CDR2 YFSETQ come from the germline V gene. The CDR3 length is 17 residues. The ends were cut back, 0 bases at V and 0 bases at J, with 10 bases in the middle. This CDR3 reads CASSLAFGPSGANVLTF. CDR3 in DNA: TGCGCCAGCAGCTTGGCCTTTGGACCCTCTGGGGCCAACGTCCTGACTTTC.

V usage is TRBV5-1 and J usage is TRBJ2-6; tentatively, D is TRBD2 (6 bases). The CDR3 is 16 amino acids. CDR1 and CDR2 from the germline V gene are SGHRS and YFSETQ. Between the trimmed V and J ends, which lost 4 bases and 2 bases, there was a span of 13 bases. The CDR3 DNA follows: TGCGCCAGCAGCCCTATGGGGGGTCCTGGGGCCAACGTCCTGACTTTC. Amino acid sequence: CASSPMGGPGANVLTF.

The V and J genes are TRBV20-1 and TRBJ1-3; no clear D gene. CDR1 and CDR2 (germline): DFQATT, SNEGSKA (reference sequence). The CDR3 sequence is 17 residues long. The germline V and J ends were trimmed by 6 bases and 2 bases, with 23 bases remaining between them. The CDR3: CSAPPVDGPSPGNTIYF. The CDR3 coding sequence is TGCAGTGCCCCCCCCGTGGACGGCCCGTCCCCTGGAAACACCATATATTTT.

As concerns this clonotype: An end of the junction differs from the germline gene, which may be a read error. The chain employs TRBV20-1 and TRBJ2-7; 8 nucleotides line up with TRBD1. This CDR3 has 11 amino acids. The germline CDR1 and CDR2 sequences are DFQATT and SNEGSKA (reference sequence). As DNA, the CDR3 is TGCAGTGCTAGTCTTCAGGGGGCTGGCATTTTC. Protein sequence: CSASLQGAGIF.

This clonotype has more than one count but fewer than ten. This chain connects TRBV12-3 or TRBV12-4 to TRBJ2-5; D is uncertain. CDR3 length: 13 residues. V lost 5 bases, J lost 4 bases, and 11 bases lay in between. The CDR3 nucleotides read TGTGCCAGCAGTGGGCCCGAGCGAGAGACCCAGTACTTC. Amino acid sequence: CASSGPERETQYF.

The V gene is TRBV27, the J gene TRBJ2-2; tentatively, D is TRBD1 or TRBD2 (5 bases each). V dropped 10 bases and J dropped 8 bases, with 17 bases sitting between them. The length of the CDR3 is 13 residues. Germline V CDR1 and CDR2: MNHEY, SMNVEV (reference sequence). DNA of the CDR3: TGTGCCATTCCGATTGGGGGTGGGGGGGAGCTGTTTTTT. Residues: CAIPIGGGGELFF.

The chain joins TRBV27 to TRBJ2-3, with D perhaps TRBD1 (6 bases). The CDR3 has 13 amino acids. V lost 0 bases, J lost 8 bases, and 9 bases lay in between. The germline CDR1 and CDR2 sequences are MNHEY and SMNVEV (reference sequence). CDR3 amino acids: CASSLSAGATQYF. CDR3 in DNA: TGTGCCAGCAGTTTATCGGCAGGGGCTACGCAGTATTTT.

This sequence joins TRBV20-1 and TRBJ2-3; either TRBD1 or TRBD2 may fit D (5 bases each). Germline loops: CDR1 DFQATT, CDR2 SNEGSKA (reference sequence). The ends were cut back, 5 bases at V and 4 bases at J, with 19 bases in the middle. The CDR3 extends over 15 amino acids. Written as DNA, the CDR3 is TGCAGTGCTGGAAGAGCCGGGACCTCAGCAGATACGCAGTATTTT. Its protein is CSAGRAGTSADTQYF.

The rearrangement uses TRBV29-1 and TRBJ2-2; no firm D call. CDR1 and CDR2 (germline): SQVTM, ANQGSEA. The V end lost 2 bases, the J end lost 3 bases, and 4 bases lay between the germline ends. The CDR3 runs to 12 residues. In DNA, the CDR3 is TGCAGCGTTGAAATGGACACCGGGGAGCTGTTTTTT. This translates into CSVEMDTGELFF.

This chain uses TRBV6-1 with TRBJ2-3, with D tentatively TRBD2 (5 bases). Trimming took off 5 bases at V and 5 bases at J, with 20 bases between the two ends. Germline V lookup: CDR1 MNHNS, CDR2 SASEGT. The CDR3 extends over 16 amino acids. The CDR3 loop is CASSPGKVSEVDTQYF. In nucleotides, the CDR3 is TGTGCCAGCAGTCCCGGAAAGGTTAGCGAGGTAGATACGCAGTATTTT.

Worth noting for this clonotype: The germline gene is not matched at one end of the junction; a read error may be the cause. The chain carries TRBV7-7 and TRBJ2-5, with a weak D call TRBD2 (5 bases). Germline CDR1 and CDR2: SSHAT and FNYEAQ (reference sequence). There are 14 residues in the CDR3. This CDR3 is CASSLARAGETQYF. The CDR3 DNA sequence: TGTGCTAGCAGCTTAGCACGCGCGGGTGAGACCCAGTACTTC.

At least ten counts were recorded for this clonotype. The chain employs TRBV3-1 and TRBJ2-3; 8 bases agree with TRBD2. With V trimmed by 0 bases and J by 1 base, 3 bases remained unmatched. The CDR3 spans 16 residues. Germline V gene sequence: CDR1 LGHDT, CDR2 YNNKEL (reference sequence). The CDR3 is CASSQEELAGTDTQYF. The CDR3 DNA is TGTGCCAGCAGCCAAGAAGAACTAGCGGGCACAGATACGCAGTATTTT.

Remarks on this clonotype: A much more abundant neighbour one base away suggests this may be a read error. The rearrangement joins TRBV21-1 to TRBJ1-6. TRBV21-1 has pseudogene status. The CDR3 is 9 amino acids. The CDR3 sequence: CAITTVLHF. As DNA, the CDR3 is TGTGCCATCACCACAGTCCTCCACTTT.

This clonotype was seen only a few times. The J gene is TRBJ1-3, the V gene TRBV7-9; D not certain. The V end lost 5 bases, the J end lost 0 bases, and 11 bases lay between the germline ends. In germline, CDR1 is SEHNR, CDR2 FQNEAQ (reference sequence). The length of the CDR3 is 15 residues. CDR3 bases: TGTGCCAGCAGCCTCGACTCAACCTCTGGAAACACCATATATTTT. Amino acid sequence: CASSLDSTSGNTIYF.

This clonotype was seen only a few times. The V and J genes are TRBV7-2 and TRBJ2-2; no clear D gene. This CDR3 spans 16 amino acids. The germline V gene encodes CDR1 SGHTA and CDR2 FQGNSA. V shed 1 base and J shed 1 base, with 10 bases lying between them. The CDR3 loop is CASSLDGVLNTGELFF. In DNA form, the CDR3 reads TGTGCCAGCAGCTTAGATGGGGTTTTGAACACCGGGGAGCTGTTTTTT.

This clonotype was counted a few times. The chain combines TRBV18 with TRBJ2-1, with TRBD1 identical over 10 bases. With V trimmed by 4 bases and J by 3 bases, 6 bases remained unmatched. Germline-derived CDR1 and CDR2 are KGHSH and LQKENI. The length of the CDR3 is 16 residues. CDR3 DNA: TGTGCCAGCTCACTACCGGGACAGGGGCACTACAATGAGCAGTTCTTC. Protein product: CASSLPGQGHYNEQFF.

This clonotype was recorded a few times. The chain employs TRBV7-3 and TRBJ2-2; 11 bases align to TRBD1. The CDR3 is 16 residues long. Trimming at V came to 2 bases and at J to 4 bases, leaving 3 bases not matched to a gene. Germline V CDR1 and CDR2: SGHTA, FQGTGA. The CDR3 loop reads CASSLSDRGRTGELFF. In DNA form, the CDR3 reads TGTGCCAGCAGCTTATCGGACAGGGGGCGCACCGGGGAGCTGTTTTTT.

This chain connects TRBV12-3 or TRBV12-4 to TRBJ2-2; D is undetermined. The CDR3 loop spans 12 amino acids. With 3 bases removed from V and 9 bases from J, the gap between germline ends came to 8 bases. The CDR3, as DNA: TGTGCCAGCAGTTTGAGTAGCTGGGAGCTGTTTTTT. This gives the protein CASSLSSWELFF.

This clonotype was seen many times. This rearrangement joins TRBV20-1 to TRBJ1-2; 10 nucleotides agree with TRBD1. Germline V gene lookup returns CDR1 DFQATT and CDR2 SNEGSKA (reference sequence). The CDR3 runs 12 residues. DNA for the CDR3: TGCAGCGGGACAGGGGCAGGAGGTGGCTACACCTTC. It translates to CSGTGAGGGYTF.

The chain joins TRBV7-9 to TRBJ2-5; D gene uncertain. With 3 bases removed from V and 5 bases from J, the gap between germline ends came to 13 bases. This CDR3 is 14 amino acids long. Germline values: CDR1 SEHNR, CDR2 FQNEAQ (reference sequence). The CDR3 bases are TGTGCCAGCAGCTTGATTGAAGAAGTGGAGACCCAGTACTTC. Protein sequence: CASSLIEEVETQYF.

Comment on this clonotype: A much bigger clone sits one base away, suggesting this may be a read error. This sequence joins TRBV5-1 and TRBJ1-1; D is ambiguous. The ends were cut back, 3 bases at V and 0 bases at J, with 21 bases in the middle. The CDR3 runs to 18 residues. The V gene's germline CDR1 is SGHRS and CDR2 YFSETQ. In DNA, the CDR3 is TGCGCCAGCAGCTCCCCGTCCGGGCCCCCAGGAATGAACACTGAAGCTTTCTTT. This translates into CASSSPSGPPGMNTEAFF.

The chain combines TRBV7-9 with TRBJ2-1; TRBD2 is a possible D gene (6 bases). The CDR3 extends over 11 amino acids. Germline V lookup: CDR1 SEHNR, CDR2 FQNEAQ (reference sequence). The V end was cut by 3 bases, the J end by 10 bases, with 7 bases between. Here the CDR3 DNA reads TGTGCCAGCAGCTTCGGACTAGAGCAGTTCTTC. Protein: CASSFGLEQFF.